The source of this T cell receptor (beta chain) is a study of blood T cell repertoires in COVID-19. Across the study: Samples of COVID-19 (acute and convalescent) were obtained from the United States, Italy and Spain. The analysed material was cDNA or gDNA that came from T cells, B-cell-depleted T cells, or PBMCs.

While infection was still active, Seattle patients were enrolled and then followed longitudinally. The data were produced by immunoSEQ multiplex PCR, yet TCRdb's version contains in-frame clones alone and is incomplete. The data contain 200,000 to 250,000 clones, approximately 80% of them singletons. V shed 4 bases and J shed 1 base, with 8 bases lying between them. This CDR3 comprises 15 residues. Germline V CDR1 and CDR2: SGHVS, FNYEAQ. Material for sequencing was peripheral blood. The V call is TRBV7-6, the J call TRBJ1-6; D remains unclear. The sequence derives from a woman of 80 years or more with COVID-19, enrolled during active disease. The CDR3 DNA reads TGTGCCAGCAGCTCTCGAGCTTCCTATAATTCACCCCTCCACTTT. Amino acid sequence: CASSSRASYNSPLHF. The complete variable domain, with remaining parts taken from reference TRBV7-6 and TRBJ1-6, reads GAGVSQSPRYKVTKRGQDVALRCDPISGHVSLYWYRQALGQGPEFLTYFNYEAQQDKSGLPNDRFSAERPEGSISTLTIQRTEQRDSAMYRCASSSRASYNSPLHFGNGTRLTVT.